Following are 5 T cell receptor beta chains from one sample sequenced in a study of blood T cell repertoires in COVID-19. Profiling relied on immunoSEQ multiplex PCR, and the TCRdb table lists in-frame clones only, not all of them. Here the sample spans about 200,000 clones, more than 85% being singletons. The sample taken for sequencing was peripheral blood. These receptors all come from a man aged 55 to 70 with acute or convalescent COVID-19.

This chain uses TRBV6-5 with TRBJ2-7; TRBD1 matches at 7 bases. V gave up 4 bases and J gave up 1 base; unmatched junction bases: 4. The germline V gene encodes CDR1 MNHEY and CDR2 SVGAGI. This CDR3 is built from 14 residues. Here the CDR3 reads CASSLGQWSYEQYF. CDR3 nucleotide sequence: TGTGCCAGCAGTTTGGGACAGTGGTCCTACGAGCAGTACTTC.

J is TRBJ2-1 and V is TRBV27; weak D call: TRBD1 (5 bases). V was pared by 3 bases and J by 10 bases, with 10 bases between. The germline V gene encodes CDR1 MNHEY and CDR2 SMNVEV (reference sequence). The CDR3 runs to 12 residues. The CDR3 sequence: CASSFREKEQFF. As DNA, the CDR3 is TGTGCCAGCAGTTTCAGGGAAAAGGAGCAGTTCTTC.

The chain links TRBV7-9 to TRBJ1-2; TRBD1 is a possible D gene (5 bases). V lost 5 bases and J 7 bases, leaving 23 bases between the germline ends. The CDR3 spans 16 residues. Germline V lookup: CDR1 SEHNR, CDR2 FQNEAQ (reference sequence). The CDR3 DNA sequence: TGTGCCAGCAGCCTAGGTGGGGCCTCCAGAGTCGGTGGCTACACCTTC. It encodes CASSLGGASRVGGYTF.

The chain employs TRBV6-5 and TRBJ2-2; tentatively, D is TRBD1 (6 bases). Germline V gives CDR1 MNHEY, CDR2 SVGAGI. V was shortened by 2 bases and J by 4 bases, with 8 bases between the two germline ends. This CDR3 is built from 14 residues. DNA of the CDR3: TGTGCCAGCAGTTACAGGGGGATCACCGGGGAGCTGTTTTTT. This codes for CASSYRGITGELFF.

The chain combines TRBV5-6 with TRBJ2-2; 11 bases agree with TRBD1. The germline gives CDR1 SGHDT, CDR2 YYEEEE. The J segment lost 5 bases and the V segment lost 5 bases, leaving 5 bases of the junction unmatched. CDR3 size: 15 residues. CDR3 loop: CASRTGTGGTGELFF. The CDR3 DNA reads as TGTGCCAGCAGGACCGGGACAGGGGGGACCGGGGAGCTGTTTTTT.